This note documents a single T cell receptor (beta chain) sequence. Its binding antigen is unknown. Base qualities are not provided; no much larger clone lies one nucleotide away. The sequencing machine was an Illumina NovaSeq 6000. TCRalpha and TCRbeta cDNA libraries were built by 5'RACE with constant-segment primers, adding sample barcodes and unique molecular identifiers. RNA was extracted from every sample with Trizol reagent. The libraries were amplified in two PCR steps, and the second step added a second sample barcode and Illumina TruSeq adapters. The libraries were sequenced on an Illumina NovaSeq using 2 x 150 bp paired-end reads. The published analysis was carried out like this. With migec v1.2.7, reads were demultiplexed and then collapsed into UMI-guided consensus sequences. Using mixcr v2.1.11, UMI consensuses were aligned to TRA and TRB V and J templates and then assembled into clonotypes. Clonotypes were classified as expanded or contracted when called significant by both edgeR and NoisET, with noise models trained on biological replicates. For edgeR calls, the thresholds were a false discovery rate-adjusted p below 0.01 and a log2 fold-change of 1. PCA with hierarchical clustering of max-normalized trajectories of the 1000 most abundant clonotypes was used as exploratory dynamics analysis. Separately sequenced CD4+ and CD8+ repertoires were used to assign the CD4 or CD8 phenotype of responding clones. Using fastp at Q25 and MiXCR, TCRdb reprocessed the public reads and kept productive beta chains. Entries that share a CDR3 protein sequence are merged under the most common genes and DNA. For this entry, the V and J calls and clone size follow TCRdb and not the study's own pipeline. The sample records roughly 180,000 distinct CDR3 sequences, 18% of which are singletons. The ten biggest clones cover roughly 3.9% of the sample.

Ficoll-Paque density gradient centrifugation was the method used to isolate PBMCs. The sample is drawn from a study of T-cell memory formation after mild COVID-19 (dated by TCRdb to the early 2020s). As for the study more broadly: Most TCR sequence clusters were specific to one of the two donors. T-cell clones expanding and contracting after mild COVID-19 in a couple of donors were tracked by longitudinal TCRalpha and TCRbeta repertoire sequencing. Two young, previously healthy adult volunteers made up the cohort, one male and one female. The full study reports these points: Clones contracting from day 15 to 85 had balanced CD4/CD8 phenotypes, while a second wave expanding from day 15 to 37 was biased towards CD4+. Contracting CD4+ clones appeared mostly in the CM and EM memory subsets, whereas CD8+ clones were enriched in EMRA. Whether the second-wave clones peaking on day 37 were SARS-CoV-2 specific was not confirmed. Some responding clones were detected in pre-infection memory, suggesting pre-existing cross-reactive memory T cells joined the SARS-CoV-2 response. The study covered only a couple of mild cases, and larger cohorts including severe cases with pre-infection samples were considered necessary.

The CDR3 spans 14 residues, from the cysteine through the phenylalanine. Of all the DNA, just the CDR3 is kept, 42 bases in frame from base 1. Per the germline V gene, SGHRS is the CDR1 and YFSETQ is the CDR2. Unmatched junction bases come to 8, with V trimmed by 5 bases and J by 5 bases. Sequencing was carried out using PBMCs or a T cell subset sorted from them (not recorded which). The TCR originated in a man younger than 35 who had mild COVID-19 (a few samples of this study predate the infection). The sample titles of this study are shuffled in the database, so cell type and time point are left out; the donor was told from shared clones. In this chain, TRBV5-1 is recombined with TRBJ2-5; TRBD1 lines up with 8 middle nucleotides. The CDR3 region has the sequence CASRIRGHGETQYF. Here is the DNA: TGCGCCAGCAGAATCAGGGGGCACGGGGAGACCCAGTACTTC.